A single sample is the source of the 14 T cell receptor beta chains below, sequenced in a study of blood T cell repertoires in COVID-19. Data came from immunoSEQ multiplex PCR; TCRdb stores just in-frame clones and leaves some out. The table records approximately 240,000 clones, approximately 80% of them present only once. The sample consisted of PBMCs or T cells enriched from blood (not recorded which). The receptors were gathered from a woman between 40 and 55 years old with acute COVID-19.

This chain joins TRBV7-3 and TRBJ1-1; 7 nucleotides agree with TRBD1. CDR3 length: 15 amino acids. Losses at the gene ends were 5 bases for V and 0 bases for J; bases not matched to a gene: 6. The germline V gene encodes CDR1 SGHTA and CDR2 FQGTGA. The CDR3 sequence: CASSVSGTVNTEAFF. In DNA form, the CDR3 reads TGTGCCAGCAGCGTTTCCGGGACAGTGAACACTGAAGCTTTCTTT.

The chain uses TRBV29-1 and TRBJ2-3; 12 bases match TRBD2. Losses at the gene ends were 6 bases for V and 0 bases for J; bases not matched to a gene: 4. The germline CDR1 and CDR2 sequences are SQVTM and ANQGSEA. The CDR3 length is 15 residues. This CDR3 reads CSVDGTSGSTDTQYF. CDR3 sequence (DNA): TGCAGCGTGGACGGGACTAGCGGGAGCACAGATACGCAGTATTTT.

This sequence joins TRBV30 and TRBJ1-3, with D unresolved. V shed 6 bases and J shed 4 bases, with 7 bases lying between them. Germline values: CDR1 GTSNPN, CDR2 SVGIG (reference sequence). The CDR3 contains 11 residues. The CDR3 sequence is CACSLGNTIYF. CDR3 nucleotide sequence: TGTGCCTGCTCCTTAGGAAACACCATATATTTT.

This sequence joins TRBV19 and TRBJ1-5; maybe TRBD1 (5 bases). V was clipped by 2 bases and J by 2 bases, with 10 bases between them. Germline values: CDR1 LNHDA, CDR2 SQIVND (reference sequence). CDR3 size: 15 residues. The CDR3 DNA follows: TGTGCCAGTAGTATAATGGGGGGGGGCAATCAGCCCCAGCATTTT. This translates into CASSIMGGGNQPQHF.

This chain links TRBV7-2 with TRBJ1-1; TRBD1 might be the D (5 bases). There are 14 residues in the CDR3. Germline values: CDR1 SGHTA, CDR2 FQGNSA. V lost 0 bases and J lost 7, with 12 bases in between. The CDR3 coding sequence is TGTGCCAGCAGCTTAGCCCCCGCGGGGGGTGAAGCTTTCTTT. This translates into CASSLAPAGGEAFF.

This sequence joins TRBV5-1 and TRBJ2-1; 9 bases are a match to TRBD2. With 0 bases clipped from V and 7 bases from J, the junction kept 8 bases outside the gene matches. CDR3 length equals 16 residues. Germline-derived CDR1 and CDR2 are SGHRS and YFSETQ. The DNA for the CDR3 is TGCGCCAGCAGCTTGGGACTAGCGGACATAGGGAATGAGCAGTTCTTC. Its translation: CASSLGLADIGNEQFF.

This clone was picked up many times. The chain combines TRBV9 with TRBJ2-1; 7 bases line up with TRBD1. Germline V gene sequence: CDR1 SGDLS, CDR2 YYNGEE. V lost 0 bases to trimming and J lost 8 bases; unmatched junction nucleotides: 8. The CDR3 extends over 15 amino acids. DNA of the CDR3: TGTGCCAGCAGCGTAGGAGGGGGCGTTATACATGAGCAGTTCTTC. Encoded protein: CASSVGGGVIHEQFF.

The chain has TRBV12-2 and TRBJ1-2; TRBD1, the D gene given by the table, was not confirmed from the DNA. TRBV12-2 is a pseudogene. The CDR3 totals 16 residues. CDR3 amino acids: CASRLQRTGGPYGYTF. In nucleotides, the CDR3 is TGTGCAAGTCGCTTACAACGGACAGGGGGGCCCTATGGCTACACCTTC.

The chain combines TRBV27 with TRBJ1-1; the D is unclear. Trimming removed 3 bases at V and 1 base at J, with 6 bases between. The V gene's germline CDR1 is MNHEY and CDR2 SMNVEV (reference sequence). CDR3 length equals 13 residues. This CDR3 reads CASSFSENTEAFF. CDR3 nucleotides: TGTGCCAGCAGTTTTAGTGAGAACACTGAAGCTTTCTTT.

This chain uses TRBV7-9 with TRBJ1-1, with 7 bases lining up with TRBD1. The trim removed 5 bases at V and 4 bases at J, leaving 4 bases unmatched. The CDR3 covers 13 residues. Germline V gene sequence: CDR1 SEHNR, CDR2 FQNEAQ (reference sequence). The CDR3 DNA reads TGTGCCAGCAGCCCGAAGGGGGCCACTGAAGCTTTCTTT. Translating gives CASSPKGATEAFF.

The CDR3 sequence is CATSDLPRALLYNEQFF. The CDR3 coding sequence is TGTGCCACCAGTGATTTGCCGCGGGCCCTTCTCTACAATGAGCAGTTCTTC. This chain uses TRBV24-1 with TRBJ2-1; possible D gene TRBD2, 5 bases. V shed 0 bases and J shed 3 bases, with 14 bases lying between them. The CDR3 extends over 17 amino acids. Per the germline V gene, CDR1 is KGHDR and CDR2 is SFDVKD.

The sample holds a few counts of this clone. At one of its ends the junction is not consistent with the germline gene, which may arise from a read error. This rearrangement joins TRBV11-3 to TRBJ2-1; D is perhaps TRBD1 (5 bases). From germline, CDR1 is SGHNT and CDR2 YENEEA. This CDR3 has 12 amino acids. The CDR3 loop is CASSLSDNKQFF. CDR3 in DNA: TGTGCCAGCAGCTTATCGGACAATAAGCAGTTCTTC.

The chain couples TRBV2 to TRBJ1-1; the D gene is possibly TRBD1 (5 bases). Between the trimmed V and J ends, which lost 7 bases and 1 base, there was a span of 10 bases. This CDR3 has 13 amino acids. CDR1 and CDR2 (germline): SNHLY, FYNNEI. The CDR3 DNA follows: TGTGCCAGCAACAGACAGAGGAACACTGAAGCTTTCTTT. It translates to CASNRQRNTEAFF. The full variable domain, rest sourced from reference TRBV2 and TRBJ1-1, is EPEVTQTPSHQVTQMGQEVILRCVPISNHLYFYWYRQILGQKVEFLVSFYNNEISEKSEIFDDQFSVERPDGSNFTLKIRSTKLEDSAMYFCASNRQRNTEAFFGQGTRLTVV.

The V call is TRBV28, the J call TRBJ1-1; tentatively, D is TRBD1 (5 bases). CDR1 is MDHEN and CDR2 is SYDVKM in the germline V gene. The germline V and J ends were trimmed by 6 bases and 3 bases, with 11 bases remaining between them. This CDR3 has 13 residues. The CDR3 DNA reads TGTGCCAGCAGCCTACAGGTCCACACTGAAGCTTTCTTT. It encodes CASSLQVHTEAFF.